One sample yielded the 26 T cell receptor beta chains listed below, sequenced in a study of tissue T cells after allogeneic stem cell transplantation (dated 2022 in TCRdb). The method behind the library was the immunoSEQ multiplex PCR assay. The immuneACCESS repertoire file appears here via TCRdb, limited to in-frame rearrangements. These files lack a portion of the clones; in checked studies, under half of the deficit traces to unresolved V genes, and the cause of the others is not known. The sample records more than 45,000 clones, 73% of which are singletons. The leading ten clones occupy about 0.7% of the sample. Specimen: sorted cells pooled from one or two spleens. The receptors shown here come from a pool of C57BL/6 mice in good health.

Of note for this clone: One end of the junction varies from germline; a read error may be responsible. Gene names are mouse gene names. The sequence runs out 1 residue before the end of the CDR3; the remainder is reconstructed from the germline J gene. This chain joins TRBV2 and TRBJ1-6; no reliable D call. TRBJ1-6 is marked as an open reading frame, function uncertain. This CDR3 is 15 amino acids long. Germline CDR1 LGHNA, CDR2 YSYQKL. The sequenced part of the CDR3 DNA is TGTGCCAGCAGCCAAGACCATTCCTATAATTCGCTCCTCTAC. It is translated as CASSQDHSYNSLLY. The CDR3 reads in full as CASSQDHSYNSLLYF.

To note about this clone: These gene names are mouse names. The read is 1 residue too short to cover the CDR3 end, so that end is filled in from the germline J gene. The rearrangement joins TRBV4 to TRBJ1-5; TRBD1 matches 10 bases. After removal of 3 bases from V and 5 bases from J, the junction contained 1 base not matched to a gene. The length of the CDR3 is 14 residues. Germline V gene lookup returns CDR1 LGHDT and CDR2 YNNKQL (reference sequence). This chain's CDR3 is CASSYGTGDQAPLF. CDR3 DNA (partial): TGTGCCAGCAGCTATGGGACAGGGGACCAGGCTCCGCTT. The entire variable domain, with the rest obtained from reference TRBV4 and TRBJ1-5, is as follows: ETAVFQTPNYHVTQVGNEVSFNCKQTLGHDTMYWYKQDSKKLLKIMFSYNNKQLIVNETVPRRFSPQSSDKAHLNLRIKSVEPEDSAVYLCASSYGTGDQAPLFGEGTRLSVL.

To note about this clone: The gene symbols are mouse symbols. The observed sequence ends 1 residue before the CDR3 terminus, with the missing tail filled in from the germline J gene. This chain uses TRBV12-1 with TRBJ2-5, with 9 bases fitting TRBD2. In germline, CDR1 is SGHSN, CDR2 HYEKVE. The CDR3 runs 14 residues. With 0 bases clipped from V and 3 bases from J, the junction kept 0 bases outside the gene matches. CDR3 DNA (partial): TGTGCCAGCTCTCTCGACTGGGGGCAAGACACCCAGTAC. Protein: CASSLDWGQDTQY. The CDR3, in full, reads CASSLDWGQDTQYF.

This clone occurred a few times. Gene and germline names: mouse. The CDR3 region is CASSQWGVSYEQYF. The covered CDR3 bases are TGTGCCAGCAGCCAATGGGGGGTTTCCTATGAACAGTAC. The chain recombines TRBV5 with TRBJ2-7, with 7 bases matching TRBD2. The read halts 1 residue ahead of the CDR3 end, with the missing end drawn from the germline J gene. Germline-derived CDR1 and CDR2 are LGHNA and YNLKQL (reference sequence). J lost 1 base, V lost 2 bases, and 2 bases had no gene match. The CDR3 has 14 amino acids.

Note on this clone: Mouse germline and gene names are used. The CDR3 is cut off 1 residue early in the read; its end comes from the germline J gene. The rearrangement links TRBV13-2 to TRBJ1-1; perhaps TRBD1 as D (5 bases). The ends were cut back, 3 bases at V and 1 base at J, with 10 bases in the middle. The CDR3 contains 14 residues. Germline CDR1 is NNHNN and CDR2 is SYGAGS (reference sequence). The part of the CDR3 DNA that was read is TGTGCCAGCGGTGGCGGGGGATGGAACACAGAAGTCTTC. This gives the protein CASGGGGWNTEVF. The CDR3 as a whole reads CASGGGGWNTEVFF.

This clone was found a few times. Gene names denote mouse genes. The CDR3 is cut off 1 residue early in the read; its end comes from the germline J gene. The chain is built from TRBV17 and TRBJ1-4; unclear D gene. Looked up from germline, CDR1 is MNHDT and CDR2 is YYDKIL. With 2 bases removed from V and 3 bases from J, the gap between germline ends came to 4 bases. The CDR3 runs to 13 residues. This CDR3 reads CASSRIANERLFF. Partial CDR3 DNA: TGTGCTAGCAGTAGAATAGCCAACGAAAGATTATTT.

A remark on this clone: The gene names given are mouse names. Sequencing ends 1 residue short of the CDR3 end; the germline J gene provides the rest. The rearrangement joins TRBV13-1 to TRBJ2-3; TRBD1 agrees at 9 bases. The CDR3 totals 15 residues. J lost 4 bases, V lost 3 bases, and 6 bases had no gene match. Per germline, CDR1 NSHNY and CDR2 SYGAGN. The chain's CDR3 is CASSVRDRGSETLYF. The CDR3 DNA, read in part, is TGTGCCAGCAGTGTCCGTGACAGGGGGTCAGAAACGCTGTAT.

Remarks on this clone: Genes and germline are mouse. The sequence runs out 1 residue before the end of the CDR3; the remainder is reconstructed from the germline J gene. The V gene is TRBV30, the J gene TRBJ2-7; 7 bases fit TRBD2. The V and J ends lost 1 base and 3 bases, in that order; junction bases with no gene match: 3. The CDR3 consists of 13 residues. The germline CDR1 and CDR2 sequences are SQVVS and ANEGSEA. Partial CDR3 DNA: TGTAGTTCTAGAGGCCTGGGGGTCTATGAACAGTAC. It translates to CSSRGLGVYEQY. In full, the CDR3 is CSSRGLGVYEQYF.

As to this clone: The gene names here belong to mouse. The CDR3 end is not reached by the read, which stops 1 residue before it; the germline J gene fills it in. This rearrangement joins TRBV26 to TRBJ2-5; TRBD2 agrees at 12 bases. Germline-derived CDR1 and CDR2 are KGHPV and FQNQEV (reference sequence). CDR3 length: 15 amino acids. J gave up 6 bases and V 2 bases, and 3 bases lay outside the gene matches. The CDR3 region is CASSLGTGGWDTQYF. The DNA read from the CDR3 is TGTGCCAGCAGTCTGGGGACTGGGGGGTGGGACACCCAGTAC.

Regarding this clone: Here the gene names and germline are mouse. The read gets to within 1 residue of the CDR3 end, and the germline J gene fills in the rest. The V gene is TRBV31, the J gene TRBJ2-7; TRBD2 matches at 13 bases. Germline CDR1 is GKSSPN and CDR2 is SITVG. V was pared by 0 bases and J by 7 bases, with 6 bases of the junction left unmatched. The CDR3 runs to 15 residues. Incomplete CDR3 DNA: TGTGCCTGGAGTCTAGGGACTGGGGGGGATTGGGAACAGTAC. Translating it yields CAWSLGTGGDWEQY. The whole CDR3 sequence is CAWSLGTGGDWEQYF.

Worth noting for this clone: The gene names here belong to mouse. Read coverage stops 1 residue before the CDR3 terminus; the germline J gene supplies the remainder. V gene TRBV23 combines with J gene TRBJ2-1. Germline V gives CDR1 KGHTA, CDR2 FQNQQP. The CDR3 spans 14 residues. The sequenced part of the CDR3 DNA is TGCTCCAGCAGTCACAGGGGGGCGTTTGCTGAGCAGTTC. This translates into CSSSHRGAFAEQF. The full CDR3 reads CSSSHRGAFAEQFF.

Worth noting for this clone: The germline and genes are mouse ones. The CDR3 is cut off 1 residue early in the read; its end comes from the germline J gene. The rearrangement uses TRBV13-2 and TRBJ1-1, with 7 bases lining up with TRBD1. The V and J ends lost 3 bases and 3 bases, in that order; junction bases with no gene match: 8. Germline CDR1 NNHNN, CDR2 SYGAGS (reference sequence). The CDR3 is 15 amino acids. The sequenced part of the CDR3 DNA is TGTGCCAGCGGTGCGTCGACAGGGAGGGACACAGAAGTCTTC. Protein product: CASGASTGRDTEVF. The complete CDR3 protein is CASGASTGRDTEVFF.

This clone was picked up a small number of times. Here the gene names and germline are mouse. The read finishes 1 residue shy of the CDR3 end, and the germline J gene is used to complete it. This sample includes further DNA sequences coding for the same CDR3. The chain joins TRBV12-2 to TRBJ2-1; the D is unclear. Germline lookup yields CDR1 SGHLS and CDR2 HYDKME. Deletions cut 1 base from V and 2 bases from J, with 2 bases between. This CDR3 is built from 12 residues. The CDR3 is CASSLDYAEQFF. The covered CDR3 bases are TGTGCCAGCTCTCTGGACTATGCTGAGCAGTTC.

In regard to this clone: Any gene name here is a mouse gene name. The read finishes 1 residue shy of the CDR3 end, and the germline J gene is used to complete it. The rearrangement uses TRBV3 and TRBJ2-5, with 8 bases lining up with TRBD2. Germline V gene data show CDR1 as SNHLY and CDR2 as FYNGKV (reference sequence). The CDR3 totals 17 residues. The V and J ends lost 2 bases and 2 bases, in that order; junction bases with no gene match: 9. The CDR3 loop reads CASSLWGGRVGQDTQYF. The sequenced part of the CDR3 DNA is TGTGCCAGCAGCTTATGGGGGGGGCGGGTTGGCCAAGACACCCAGTAC.

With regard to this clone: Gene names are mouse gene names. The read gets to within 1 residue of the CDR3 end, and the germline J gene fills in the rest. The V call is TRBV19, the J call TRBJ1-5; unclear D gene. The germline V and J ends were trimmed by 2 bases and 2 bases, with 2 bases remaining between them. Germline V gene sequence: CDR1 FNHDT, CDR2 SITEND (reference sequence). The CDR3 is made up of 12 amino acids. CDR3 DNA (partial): TGTGCCAGCAGTATGGACAACCAGGCTCCGCTT. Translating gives CASSMDNQAPL. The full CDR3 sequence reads CASSMDNQAPLF.

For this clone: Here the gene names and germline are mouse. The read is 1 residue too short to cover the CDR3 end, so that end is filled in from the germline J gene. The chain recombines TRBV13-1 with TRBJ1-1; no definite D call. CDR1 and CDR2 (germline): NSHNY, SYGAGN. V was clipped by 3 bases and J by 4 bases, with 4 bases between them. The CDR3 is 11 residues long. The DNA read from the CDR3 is TGTGCCAGCAGTGCGGGCACAGAAGTCTTC. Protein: CASSAGTEVF. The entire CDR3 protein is CASSAGTEVFF.

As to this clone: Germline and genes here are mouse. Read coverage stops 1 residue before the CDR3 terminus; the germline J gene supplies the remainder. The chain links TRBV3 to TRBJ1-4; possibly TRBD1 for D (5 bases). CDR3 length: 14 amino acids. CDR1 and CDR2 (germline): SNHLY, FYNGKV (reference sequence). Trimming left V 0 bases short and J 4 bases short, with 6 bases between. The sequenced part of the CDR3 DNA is TGTGCCAGCAGCTTAGCGGGGGGCAACGAAAGATTATTT. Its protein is CASSLAGGNERLF. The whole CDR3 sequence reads CASSLAGGNERLFF.

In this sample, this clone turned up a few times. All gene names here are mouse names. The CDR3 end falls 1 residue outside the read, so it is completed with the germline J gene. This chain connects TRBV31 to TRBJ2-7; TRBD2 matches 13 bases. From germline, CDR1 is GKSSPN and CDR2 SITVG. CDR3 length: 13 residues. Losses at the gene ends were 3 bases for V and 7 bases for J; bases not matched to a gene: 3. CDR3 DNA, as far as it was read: TGTGCCTGGAGAGGACTGGGGGGGCGAGAACAGTAC. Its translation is CAWRGLGGREQY. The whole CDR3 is CAWRGLGGREQYF.

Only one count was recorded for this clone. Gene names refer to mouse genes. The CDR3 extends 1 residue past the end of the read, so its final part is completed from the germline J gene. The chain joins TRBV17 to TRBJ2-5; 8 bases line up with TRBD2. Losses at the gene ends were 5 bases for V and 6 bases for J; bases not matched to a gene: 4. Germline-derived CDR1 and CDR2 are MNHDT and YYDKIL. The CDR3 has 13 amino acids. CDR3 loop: CASSGGARDTQYF. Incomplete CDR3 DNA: TGTGCTAGCAGTGGGGGGGCGCGGGACACCCAGTAC.

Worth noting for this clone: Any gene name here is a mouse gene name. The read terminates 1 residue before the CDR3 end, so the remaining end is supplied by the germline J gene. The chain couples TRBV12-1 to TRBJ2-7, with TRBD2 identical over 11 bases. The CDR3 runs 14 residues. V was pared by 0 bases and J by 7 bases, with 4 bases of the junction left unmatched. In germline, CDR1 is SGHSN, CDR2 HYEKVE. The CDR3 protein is CASSLGTGGLEQYF. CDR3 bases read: TGTGCCAGCTCTCTCGGGACTGGGGGCCTGGAACAGTAC.

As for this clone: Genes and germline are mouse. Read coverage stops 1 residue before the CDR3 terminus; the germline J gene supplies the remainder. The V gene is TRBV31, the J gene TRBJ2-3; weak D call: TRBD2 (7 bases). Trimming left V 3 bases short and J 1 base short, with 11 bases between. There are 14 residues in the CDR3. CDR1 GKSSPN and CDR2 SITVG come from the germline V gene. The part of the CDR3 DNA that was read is TGTGCCTGGAGGCTGGGGGCGGGTGCAGAAACGCTGTAT. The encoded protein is CAWRLGAGAETLY. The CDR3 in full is CAWRLGAGAETLYF.

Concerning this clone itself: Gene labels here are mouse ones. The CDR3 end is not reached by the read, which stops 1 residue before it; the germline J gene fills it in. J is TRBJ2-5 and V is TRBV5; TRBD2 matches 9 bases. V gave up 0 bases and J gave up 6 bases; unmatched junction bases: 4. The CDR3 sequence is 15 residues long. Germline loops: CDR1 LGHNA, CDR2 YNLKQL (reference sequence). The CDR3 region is CASSQDGGARDTQYF. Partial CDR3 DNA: TGTGCCAGCAGCCAAGATGGGGGGGCGCGGGACACCCAGTAC.

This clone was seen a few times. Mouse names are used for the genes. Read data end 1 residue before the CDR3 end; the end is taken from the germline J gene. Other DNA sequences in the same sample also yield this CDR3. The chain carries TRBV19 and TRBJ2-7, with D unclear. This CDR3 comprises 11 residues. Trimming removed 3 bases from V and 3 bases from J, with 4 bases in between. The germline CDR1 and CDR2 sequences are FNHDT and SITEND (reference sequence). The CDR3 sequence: CASSTVYEQYF. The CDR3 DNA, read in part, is TGTGCCAGCAGTACCGTCTATGAACAGTAC.

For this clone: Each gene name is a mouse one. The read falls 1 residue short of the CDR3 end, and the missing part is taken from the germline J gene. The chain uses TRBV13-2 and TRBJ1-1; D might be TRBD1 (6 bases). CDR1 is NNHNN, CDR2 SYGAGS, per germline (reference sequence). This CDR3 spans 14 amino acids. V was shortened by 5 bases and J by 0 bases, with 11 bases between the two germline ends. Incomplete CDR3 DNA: TGTGCCAGCGGGAGAAGGGGGGCAAACACAGAAGTCTTC. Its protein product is CASGRRGANTEVF. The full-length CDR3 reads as CASGRRGANTEVFF.

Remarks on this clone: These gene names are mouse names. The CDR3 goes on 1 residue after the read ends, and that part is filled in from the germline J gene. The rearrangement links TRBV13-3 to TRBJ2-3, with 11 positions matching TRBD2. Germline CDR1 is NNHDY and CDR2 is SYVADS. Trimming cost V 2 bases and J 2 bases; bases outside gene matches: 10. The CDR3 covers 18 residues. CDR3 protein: CASSELTGGARVAETLYF. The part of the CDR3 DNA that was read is TGTGCCAGCAGTGAGCTAACTGGGGGGGCGCGAGTTGCAGAAACGCTGTAT.

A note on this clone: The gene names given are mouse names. The covered CDR3 bases are TGTGCCTGGAGTCTAGAGGACAGGGAGAAGCAGTTC. Translation gives CAWSLEDREKQF. The complete CDR3 protein is CAWSLEDREKQFF. The chain joins TRBV31 to TRBJ2-1, with 8 bases that match TRBD1. The read falls 1 residue short of the CDR3 end, and the missing part is taken from the germline J gene. This CDR3 has 13 residues. In germline, CDR1 is GKSSPN, CDR2 SITVG. J was trimmed by 11 bases and V by 0 bases; bases with no gene match: 6.